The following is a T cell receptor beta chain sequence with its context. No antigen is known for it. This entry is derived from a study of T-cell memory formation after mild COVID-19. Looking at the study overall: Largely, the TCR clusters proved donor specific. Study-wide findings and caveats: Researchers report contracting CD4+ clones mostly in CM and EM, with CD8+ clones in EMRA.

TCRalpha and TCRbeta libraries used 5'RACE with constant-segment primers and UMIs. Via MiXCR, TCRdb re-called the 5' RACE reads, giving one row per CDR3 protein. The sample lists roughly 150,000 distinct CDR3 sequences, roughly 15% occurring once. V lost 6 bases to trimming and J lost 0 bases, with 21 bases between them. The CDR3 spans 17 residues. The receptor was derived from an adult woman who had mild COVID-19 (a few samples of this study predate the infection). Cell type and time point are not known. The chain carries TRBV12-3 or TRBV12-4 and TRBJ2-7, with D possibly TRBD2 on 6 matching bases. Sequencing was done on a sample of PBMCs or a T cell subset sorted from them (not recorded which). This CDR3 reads CASSDGGGWESSYEQYF. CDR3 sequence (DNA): TGTGCCAGCAGCGACGGGGGTGGTTGGGAGAGCTCCTACGAGCAGTACTTC.